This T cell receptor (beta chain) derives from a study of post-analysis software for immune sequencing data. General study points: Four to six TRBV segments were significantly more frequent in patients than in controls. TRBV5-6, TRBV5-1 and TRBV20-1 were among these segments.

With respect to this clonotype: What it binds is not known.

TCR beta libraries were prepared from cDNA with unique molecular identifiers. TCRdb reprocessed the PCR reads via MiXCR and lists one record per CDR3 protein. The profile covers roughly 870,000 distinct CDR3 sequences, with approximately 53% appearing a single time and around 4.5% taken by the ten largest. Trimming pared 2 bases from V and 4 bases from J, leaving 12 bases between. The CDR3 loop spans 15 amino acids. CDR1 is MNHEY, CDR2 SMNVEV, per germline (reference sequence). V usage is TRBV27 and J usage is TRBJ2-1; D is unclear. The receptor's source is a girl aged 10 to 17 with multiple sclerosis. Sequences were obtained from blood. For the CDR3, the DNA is TGTGCCAGCAGTTTAAGCCCAGAAAGATACAATGAGCAGTTCTTC. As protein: CASSLSPERYNEQFF.